A single T cell receptor (beta chain) is shown here with its context. Its antigen is still unknown. This sample is part of a study of shared clonotypes between healthy human individuals. Study-wide results and caveats: Large sequencing depth failed to make sorted-subset sequencing complete, rarefaction showed.

Germline CDR1 is SGDLS and CDR2 is YYNGEE. The CDR3 totals 13 residues. V gave up 4 bases and J gave up 6 bases; unmatched junction bases: 4. Deep was the level at which the assay was run. Sequenced by immunoSEQ multiplex PCR; TCRdb stores in-frame clones only, minus some. Among roughly 2.2 million clones, roughly 92% were seen once, and the ten largest hold 0.37%. Sequences were obtained from naive CD4+ T cells from PBMCs. Subset specified: CD45RA+ positively selected. The sequence was collected from a man aged 18-30 years in good health. Some clones in this sample may be carry-over from other donors' samples. The chain couples TRBV9 to TRBJ1-2; 9 bases are shared with TRBD1. CDR3 sequence reads: CASSQGQGDGYTF. CDR3 coding DNA: TGTGCCAGCAGCCAGGGACAGGGTGATGGCTACACCTTC. The whole variable domain, filled in from reference TRBV9 and TRBJ1-2, reads DSGVTQTPKHLITATGQRVTLRCSPRSGDLSVYWYQQSLDQGLQFLIQYYNGEERAKGNILERFSAQQFPDLHSELNLSSLELGDSALYFCASSQGQGDGYTFGSGTRLTVV.